What follows are 11 T cell receptor beta chains derived from one specimen sequenced in a study of cytomegalovirus exposure and HLA in healthy donors. Primers included in the PCR were 60 Vbeta and 13 Jbeta primers. Sequencing was performed with immunoSEQ multiplex PCR; in TCRdb, only in-frame clones are kept and a portion is missing. Of 95,000 to 150,000 clones listed, around 77% are singletons. The sample comprised PBMCs. The origin of the receptors is a human donor in good health.

The J gene is TRBJ2-7, the V gene TRBV29-1; D call uncertain. The CDR3 contains 12 residues. Trimming shortened V by 0 bases and J by 4 bases, and 7 bases separated the two germline ends. CDR1 is SQVTM, CDR2 ANQGSEA, per germline. As DNA, the CDR3 is TGCAGCGTTGAAGATCCGGTTTACGAGCAGTACTTC. Translating gives CSVEDPVYEQYF.

This clone was seen just once. The chain is built from TRBV28 and TRBJ2-2, with 12 bases identical to TRBD2. This CDR3 region has 15 residues. Trimming at V came to 6 bases and at J to 5 bases, leaving 4 bases not matched to a gene. Germline V gives CDR1 MDHEN, CDR2 SYDVKM. CDR3 residues: CASSLLAGGTGELFF. Here the CDR3 DNA reads TGTGCCAGCAGCCTACTAGCGGGAGGTACCGGGGAGCTGTTTTTT.

The CDR3 here is CASALRDRLVTGELFF. CDR3 sequence (DNA): TGTGCCAGCGCCCTAAGGGACAGACTCGTTACCGGGGAGCTGTTTTTT. V and J are TRBV27 and TRBJ2-2; 7 bases align to TRBD1. The CDR3 has 16 amino acids. The V gene's germline CDR1 is MNHEY and CDR2 SMNVEV (reference sequence). J gave up 5 bases and V 8 bases, and 14 bases lay outside the gene matches.

The V and J genes are TRBV19 and TRBJ2-1; D call uncertain. Trimming removed 5 bases from V and 7 bases from J, with 12 bases in between. In germline, CDR1 is LNHDA, CDR2 SQIVND (reference sequence). The CDR3 length is 13 residues. In DNA form, the CDR3 reads TGTGCCAGTAGTTTTCGACTTCCAAATGAGCAGTTCTTC. This encodes CASSFRLPNEQFF.

The chain uses TRBV2 and TRBJ2-7; 7 nucleotides line up with TRBD1. V was clipped by 4 bases and J by 1 base; unmatched bases: 4. The CDR3 totals 14 residues. Germline lookup yields CDR1 SNHLY and CDR2 FYNNEI. CDR3 sequence reads: CASSGTGLSYEQYF. DNA of the CDR3: TGTGCCAGCAGTGGGACAGGCCTTTCCTACGAGCAGTACTTC.

V and J are TRBV4-1 and TRBJ2-2; 7 bases are shared with TRBD1. The germline V gene encodes CDR1 MGHRA and CDR2 YSYEKL. The CDR3 runs 16 residues. With 2 bases clipped from V and 0 bases from J, the junction kept 3 bases outside the gene matches. The CDR3 loop is CASSQSGTANTGELFF. In DNA, the CDR3 is TGCGCCAGCAGCCAATCCGGGACAGCGAACACCGGGGAGCTGTTTTTT.

The chain carries TRBV19 and TRBJ1-1; the D is unclear. V lost 7 bases to trimming and J lost 4 bases, with 10 bases between them. The CDR3 extends over 12 amino acids. Germline V gives CDR1 LNHDA, CDR2 SQIVND (reference sequence). In DNA form, the CDR3 reads TGTGCCAGTATGAGGCTGGGCACTGAAGCTTTCTTT. It is translated as CASMRLGTEAFF.

This clone occurred once. The genes are TRBV9 and TRBJ2-4; D unclear. V dropped 7 bases and J dropped 0 bases, with 11 bases sitting between them. The CDR3 covers 14 residues. Germline V gives CDR1 SGDLS, CDR2 YYNGEE. CDR3 protein: CASSSDLAKNIQYF. Here the CDR3 DNA reads TGTGCCAGCTCCAGTGATCTAGCCAAAAACATTCAGTACTTC.

This clone appeared once. The chain has TRBV18 and TRBJ2-7, with D possibly TRBD2 on 5 matching bases. Trimming stripped 2 bases from V and 6 bases from J, with 14 bases between. Germline V lookup: CDR1 KGHSH, CDR2 LQKENI. This CDR3 has 14 amino acids. The CDR3 region is CASSPGSGYIEQYF. CDR3 nucleotides: TGTGCCAGCTCACCAGGGAGTGGGTACATCGAGCAGTACTTC.

Of note for this clone: The same CDR3 can be traced to other DNA sequences in this sample. The chain uses TRBV10-3 and TRBJ1-2, with TRBD1 matching over 7 bases. This CDR3 contains 12 residues. Germline V CDR1 and CDR2: ENHRY, SYGVKD. V was clipped by 5 bases and J by 8 bases; unmatched bases: 5. CDR3 region: CAISRDSYGYTF. CDR3 DNA sequence: TGTGCCATCAGTCGGGACAGCTACGGCTACACCTTC.

The genes are TRBV6-6 and TRBJ2-5; 7 bases are a match to TRBD1. The CDR3 runs to 16 residues. Germline V CDR1 and CDR2: MNHNY, SVGAGI (reference sequence). V dropped 4 bases and J dropped 1; count of bases not matched to a gene: 9. CDR3 region: CASSSTGALTQETQYF. The CDR3 nucleotides read TGTGCCAGCAGTTCAACAGGGGCCCTTACCCAAGAGACCCAGTACTTC.